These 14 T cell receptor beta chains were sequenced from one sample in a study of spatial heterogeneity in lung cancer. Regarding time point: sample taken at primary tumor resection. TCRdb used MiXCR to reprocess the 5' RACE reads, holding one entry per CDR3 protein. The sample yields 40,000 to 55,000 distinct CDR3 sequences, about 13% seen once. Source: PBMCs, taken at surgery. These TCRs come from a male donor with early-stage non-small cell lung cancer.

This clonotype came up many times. Here the CDR3 DNA reads TGTGCCAGCAGCGCAAAGGACCGCTACGAGCAGTACTTC. Translated, it gives CASSAKDRYEQYF. This chain connects TRBV13 to TRBJ2-7, with D hard to call. The CDR3 has 13 residues. CDR1 and CDR2 (germline): PRHDT, FYEKMQ (reference sequence). V was cut by 5 bases and J by 3 bases, with 11 bases left in between.

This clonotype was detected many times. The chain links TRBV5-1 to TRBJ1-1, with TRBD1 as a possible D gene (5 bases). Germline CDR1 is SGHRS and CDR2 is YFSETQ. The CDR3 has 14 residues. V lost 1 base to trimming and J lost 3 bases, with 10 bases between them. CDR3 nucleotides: TGCGCCAGCAGCTTGTATCCGGGGGACACTGAAGCTTTCTTT. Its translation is CASSLYPGDTEAFF.

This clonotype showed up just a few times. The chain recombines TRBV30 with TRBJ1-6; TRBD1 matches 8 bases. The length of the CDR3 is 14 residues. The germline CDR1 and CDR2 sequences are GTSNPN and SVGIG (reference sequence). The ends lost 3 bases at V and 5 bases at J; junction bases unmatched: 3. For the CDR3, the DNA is TGTGCCTGGAGCCCGGGACAGGATAATTCACCCCTCCACTTT. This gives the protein CAWSPGQDNSPLHF. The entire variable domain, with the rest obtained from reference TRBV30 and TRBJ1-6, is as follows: SQTIHQWPATLVQPVGSPLSLECTVEGTSNPNLYWYRQAAGRGLQLLFYSVGIGQISSEVPQNLSASRPQDRQFILSSKKLLLSDSGFYLCAWSPGQDNSPLHFGNGTRLTVT.

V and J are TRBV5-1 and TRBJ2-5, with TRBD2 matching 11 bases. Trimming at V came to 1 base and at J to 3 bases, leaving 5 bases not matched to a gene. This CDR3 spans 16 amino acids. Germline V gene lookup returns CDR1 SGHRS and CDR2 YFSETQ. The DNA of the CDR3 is TGCGCCAGCAGCTTGATGGGTAGCGGGAGGGAAGAGACCCAGTACTTC. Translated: CASSLMGSGREETQYF.

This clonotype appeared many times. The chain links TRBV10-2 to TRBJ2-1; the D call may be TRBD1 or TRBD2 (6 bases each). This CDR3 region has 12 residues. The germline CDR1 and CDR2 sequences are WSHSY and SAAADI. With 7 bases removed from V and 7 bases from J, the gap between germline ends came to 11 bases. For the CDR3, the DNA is TGCGCCAGCAAAACAGGGAGGAATGAGCAGTTCTTC. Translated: CASKTGRNEQFF.

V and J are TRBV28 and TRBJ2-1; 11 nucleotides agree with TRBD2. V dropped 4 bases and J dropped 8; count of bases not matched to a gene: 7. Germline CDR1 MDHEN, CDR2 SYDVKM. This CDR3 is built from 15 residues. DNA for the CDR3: TGTGCCAGCAGTTCCCACGCTAGCGGGAGGTATGAGCAGTTCTTC. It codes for CASSSHASGRYEQFF.

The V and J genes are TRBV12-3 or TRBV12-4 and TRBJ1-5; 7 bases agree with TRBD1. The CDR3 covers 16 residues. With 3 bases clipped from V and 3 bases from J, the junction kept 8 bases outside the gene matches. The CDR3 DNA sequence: TGTGCCAGCAGTTTTGGGAGCAGGGGGGACAATCAGCCCCAGCATTTT. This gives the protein CASSFGSRGDNQPQHF.

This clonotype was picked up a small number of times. CDR3 in amino acids: CASSLAGRADTEAFF. The CDR3 DNA follows: TGCGCCAGCAGCTTGGCCGGCAGGGCGGACACTGAAGCTTTCTTT. The rearrangement links TRBV5-1 to TRBJ1-1, with D tentatively TRBD1 (5 bases). CDR3 length equals 15 residues. Germline assignment: CDR1 SGHRS and CDR2 YFSETQ. V lost 0 bases, J lost 3 bases, and 12 bases lay in between.

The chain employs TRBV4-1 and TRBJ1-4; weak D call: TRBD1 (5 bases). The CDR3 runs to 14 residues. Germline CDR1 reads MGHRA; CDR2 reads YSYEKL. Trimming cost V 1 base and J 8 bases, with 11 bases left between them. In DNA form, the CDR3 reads TGCGCCAGCAGCCAAGTCGGGACCCGGGAAAAACTGTTTTTT. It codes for CASSQVGTREKLFF.

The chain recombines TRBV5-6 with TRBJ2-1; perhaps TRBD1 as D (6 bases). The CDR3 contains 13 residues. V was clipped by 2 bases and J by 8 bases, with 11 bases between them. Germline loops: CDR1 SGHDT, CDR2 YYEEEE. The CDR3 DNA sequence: TGTGCCAGCAGCTTACAGGGTGGTTATGAGCAGTTCTTC. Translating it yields CASSLQGGYEQFF.

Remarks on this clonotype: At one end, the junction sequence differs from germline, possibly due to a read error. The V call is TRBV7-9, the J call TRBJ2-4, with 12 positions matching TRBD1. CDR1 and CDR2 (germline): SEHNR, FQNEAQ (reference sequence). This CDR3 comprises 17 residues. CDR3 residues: CASSSGLGQGARDIQYF. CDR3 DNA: TGTGCCAGCAGCTCCGGTTTGGGACAGGGGGCGCGTGACATCCAGTACTTC.

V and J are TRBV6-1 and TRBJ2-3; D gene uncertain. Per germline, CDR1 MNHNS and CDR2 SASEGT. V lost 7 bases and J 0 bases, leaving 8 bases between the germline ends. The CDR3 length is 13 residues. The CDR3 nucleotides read TGTGCCAGCATCTTCGGGAGCACAGATACGCAGTATTTT. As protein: CASIFGSTDTQYF.

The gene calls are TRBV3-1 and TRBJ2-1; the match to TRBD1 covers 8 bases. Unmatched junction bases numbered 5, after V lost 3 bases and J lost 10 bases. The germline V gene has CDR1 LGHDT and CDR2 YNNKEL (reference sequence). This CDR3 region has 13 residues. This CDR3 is CASSQDREGEQFF. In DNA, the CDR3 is TGTGCCAGCAGCCAGGACAGGGAAGGGGAGCAGTTCTTC.

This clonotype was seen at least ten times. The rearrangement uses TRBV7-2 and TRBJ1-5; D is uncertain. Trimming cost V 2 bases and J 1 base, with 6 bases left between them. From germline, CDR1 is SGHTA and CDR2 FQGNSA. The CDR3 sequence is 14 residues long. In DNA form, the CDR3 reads TGTGCCAGCAGCTTAAAAGGGAGCAATCAGCCCCAGCATTTT. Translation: CASSLKGSNQPQHF.